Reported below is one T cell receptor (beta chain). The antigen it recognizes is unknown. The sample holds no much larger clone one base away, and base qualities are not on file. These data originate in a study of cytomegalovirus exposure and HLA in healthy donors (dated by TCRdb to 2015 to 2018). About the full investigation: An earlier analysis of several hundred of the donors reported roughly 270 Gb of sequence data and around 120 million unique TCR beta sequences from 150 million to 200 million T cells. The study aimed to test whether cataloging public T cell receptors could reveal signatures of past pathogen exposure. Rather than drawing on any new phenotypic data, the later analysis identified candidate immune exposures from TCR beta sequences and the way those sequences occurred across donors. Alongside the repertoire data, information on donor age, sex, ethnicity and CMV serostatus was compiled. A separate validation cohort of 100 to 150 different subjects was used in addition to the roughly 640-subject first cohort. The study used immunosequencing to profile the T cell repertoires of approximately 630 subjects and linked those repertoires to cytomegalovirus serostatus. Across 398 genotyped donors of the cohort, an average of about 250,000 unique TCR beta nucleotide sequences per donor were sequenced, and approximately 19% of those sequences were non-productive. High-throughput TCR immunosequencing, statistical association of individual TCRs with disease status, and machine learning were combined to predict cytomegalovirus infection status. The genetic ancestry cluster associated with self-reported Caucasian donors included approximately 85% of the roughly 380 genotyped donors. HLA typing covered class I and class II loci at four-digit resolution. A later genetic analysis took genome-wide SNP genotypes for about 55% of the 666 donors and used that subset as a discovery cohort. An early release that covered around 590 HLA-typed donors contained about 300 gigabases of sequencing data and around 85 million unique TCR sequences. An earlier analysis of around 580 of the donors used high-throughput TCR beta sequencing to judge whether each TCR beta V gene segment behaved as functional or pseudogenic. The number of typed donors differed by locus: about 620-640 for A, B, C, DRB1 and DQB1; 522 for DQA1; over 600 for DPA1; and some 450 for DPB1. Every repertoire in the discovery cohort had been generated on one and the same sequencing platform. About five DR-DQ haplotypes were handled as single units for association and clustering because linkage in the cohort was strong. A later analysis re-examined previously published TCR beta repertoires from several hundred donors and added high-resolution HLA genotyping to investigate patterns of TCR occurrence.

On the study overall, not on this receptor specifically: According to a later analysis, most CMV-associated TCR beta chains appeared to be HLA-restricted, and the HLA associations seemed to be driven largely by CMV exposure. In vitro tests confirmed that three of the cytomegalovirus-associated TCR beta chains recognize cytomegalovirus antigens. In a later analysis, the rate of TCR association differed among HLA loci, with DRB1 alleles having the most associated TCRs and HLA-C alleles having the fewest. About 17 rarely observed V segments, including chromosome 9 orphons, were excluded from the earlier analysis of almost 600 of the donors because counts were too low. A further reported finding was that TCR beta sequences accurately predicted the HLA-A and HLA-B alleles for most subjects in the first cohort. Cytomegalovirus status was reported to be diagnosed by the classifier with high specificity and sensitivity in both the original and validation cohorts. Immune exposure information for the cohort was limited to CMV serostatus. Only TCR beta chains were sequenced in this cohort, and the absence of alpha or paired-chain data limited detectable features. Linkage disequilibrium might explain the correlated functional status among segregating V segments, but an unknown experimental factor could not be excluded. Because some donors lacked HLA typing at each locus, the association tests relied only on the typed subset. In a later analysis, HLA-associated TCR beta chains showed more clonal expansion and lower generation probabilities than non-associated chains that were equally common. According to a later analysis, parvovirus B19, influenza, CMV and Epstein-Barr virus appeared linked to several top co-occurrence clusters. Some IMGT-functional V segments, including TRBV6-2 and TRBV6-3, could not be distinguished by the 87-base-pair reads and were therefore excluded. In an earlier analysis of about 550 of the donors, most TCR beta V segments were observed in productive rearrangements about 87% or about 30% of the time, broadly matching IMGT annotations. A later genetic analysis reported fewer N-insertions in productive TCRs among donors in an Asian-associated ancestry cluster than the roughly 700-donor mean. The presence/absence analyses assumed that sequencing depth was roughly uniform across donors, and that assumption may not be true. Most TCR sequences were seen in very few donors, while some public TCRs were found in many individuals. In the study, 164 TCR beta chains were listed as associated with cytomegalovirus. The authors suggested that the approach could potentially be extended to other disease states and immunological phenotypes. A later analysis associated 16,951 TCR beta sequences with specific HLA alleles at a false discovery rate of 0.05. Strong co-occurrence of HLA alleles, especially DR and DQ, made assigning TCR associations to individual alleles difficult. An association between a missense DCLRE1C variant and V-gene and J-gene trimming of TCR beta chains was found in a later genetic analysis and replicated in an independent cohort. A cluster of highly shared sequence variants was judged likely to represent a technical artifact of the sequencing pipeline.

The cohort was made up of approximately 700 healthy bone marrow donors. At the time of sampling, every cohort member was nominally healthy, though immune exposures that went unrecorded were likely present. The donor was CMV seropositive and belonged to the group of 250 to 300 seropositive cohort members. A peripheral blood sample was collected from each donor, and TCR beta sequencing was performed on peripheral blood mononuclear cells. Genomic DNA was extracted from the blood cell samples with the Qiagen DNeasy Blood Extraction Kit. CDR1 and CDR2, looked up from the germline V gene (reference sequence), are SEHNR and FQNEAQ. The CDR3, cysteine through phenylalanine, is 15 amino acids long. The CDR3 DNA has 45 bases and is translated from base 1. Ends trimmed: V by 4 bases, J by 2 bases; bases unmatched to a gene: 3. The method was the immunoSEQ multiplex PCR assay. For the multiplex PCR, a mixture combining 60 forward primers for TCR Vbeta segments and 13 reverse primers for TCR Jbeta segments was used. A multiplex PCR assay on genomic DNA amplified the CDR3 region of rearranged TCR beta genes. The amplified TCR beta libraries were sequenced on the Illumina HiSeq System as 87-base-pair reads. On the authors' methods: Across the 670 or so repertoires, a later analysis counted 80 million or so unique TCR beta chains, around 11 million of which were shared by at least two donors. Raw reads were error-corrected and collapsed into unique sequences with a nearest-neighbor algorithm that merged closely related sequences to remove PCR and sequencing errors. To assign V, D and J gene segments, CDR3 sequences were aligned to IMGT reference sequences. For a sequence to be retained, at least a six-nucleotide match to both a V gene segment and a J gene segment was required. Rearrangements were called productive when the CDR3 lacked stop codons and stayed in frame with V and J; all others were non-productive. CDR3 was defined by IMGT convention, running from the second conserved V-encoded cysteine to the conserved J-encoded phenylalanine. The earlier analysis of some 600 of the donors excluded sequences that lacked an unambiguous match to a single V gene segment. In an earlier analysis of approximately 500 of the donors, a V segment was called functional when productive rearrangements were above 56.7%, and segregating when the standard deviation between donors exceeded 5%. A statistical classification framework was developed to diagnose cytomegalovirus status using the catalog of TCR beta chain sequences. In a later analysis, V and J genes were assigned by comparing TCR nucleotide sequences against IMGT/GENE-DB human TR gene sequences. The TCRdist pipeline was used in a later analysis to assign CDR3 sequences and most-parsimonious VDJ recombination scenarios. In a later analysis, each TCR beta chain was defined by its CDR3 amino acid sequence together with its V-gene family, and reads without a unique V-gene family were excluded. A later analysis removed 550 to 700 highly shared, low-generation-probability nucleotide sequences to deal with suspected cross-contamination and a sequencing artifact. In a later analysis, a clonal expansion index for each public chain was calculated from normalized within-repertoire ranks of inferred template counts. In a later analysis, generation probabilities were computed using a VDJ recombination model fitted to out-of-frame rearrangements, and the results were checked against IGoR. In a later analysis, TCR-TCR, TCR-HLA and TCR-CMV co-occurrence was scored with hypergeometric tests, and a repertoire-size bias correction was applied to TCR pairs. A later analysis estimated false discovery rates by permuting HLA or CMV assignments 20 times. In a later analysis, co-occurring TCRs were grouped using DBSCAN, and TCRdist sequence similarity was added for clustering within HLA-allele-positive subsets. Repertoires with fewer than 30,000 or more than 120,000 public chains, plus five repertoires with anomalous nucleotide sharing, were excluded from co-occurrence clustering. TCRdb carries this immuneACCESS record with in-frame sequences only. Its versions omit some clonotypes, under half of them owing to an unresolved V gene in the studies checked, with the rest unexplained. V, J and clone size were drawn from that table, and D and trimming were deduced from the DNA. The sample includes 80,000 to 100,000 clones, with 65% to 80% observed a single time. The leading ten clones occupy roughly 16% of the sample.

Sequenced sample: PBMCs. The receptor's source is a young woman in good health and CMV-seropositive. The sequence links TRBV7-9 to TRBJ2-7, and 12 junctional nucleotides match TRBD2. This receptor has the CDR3 CASSSGLAGPYEQYF. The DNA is TGTGCCAGCAGCTCCGGACTAGCGGGACCCTACGAGCAGTACTTC.